This TCR beta chain was captured in a study of T cell responses to AZD1222 COVID-19 vaccine. Regarding the study as a whole: Donors were chiefly white British, with a greater number of females, and clonal diversity was perhaps underestimated. Nearly half of unique spike-specific TCRs reportedly avoided B.1.351 and B.1.1.7 mutated regions.

With regard to this clone: Its cognate antigen is unknown.

Profiling relied on immunoSEQ multiplex PCR, and the TCRdb table lists in-frame clones only, not all of them. The data show roughly 160,000 clones, 90% seen once. This CDR3 comprises 15 residues. Germline V gives CDR1 LNHNV, CDR2 YYDKDF (reference sequence). Trimming took 8 bases from V and 4 from J; bases not matched to a gene: 8. The specimen comprised peripheral blood, sampled on day 0 of AZD1222 vaccination. This chain joins TRBV15 and TRBJ2-1, with 10 positions matching TRBD2. The TCR was taken from an adult in good health. The CDR3 is CATGQSSGGYNEQFF. CDR3 DNA: TGTGCCACCGGCCAATCTAGCGGGGGTTACAATGAGCAGTTCTTC.